The rows below give T cell receptor beta chains drawn from one sample of a study of human T cells and chemical hapten exposure. A single record per CDR3 protein comes from TCRdb applying MiXCR to the RACE reads. The table shows approximately 50,000 distinct CDR3 sequences, with 8.5% to 10% occurring only once. Source: whole blood, taken in connection with sensitization to the hapten diphenylcyclopropenone (DPC). The receptor source for this set is a woman in her 30s with alopecia areata. Some clones in this sample may be carry-over from other donors' samples. The conserved cysteine and the conserved F or W are not part of the CDR3 here. A D gene is named only where the DNA matches it firmly.

ASSPVGPYYEQY	.	TRBJ2-7	TRBV7-9
ASSASTSRGPYNEQF	.	TRBJ2-1	TRBV28
ASLHRKGETQY	.	TRBJ2-5	TRBV7-8
ASSASTGQLEAF	TRBD1	TRBJ1-1	TRBV5-1
ASRDKQGLNTEAF	TRBD1	TRBJ1-1	TRBV6-2/TRBV6-3
ASSPVGFNYGDT	.	TRBJ1-2	TRBV5-6
ASSAGLPGETQY	.	TRBJ2-5	TRBV12-3/TRBV12-4
ASGDSRTNQPQH	.	TRBJ1-5	TRBV6-5
ASSLAGDIDQPQH	.	TRBJ1-5	TRBV12-3/TRBV12-4
ASSLGRISTDTQY	.	TRBJ2-3	TRBV7-2
ASSWGQETDTQY	TRBD1	TRBJ2-3	TRBV5-1
SARSPGQGPDTQY	TRBD1	TRBJ2-3	TRBV20-1
AAGRTWTNYGYT	.	TRBJ1-2	TRBV28
ASYLPGSDNEQF	.	TRBJ2-1	TRBV10-1
ASSHRSNTQY	.	TRBJ2-3	TRBV6-6
ASSLDRGVGEAF	TRBD1	TRBJ1-1	TRBV12-3/TRBV12-4
SARAGGGSTDTQY	.	TRBJ2-3	TRBV20-1
ASSADRLNSPLH	.	TRBJ1-6	TRBV7-2
ASSTGPVNYGYT	.	TRBJ1-2	TRBV5-5
ASSTYPREGF	.	TRBJ1-1	TRBV12-3/TRBV12-4
ASNPGGLSNQPQH	.	TRBJ1-5	TRBV2
SAQIRDNQPQH	.	TRBJ1-5	TRBV20-1
ASSPRTGNTDTQY	TRBD1	TRBJ2-3	TRBV12-3/TRBV12-4
SARFGSGGRMEAF	.	TRBJ1-1	TRBV20-1
ASSTHRGDSNQPQH	TRBD1	TRBJ1-5	TRBV5-4